The clone carrying this T cell receptor beta chain has at least ten counts. The antigen is unknown. The data stem from a study of identical twins. Study observations and caveats: The models systematically underestimated how much out-of-frame TCR alpha was shared in monozygotic twins. Zero-insertion analyses could be partly confounded by invariant MAIT and iNKT cells.

In TCRdb, the 5' RACE reads were re-called with MiXCR into one record per CDR3 protein. The sample consists of approximately 670,000 distinct CDR3 sequences, around 6% of them appearing once. This TCR came from a young man in good health. Sequencing was done on a sample of naive T cells sorted from blood.

CDR3: CATSRNFGQGSNEQFF. The DNA of the CDR3 is TGTGCCACCAGCAGAAACTTCGGACAGGGCTCCAATGAGCAGTTCTTC. This chain connects TRBV15 to TRBJ2-1; 8 positions agree with TRBD1. This CDR3 is built from 16 residues. Losses at the gene ends were 2 bases for V and 6 bases for J; bases not matched to a gene: 9. Looked up from germline, CDR1 is LNHNV and CDR2 is YYDKDF (reference sequence).